The rows below give T cell receptor beta chains drawn from one sample of a study of shared clonotypes between healthy human individuals. TCRdb's table, derived via immunoSEQ multiplex PCR, lists solely in-frame clones and lacks some. The sample contains roughly 650,000 clones, approximately 96% of which appear only once. The sequenced sample was naive CD8+ T cells sorted from blood. Receptor source: a woman under 40 in good health. Both conserved end residues are trimmed from each CDR3. The order of the fields is CDR3 protein, clone size, J gene, V gene. Expanded clones get a size class; other rows say once, few or many, or leave the size out.

CDR3aa: SVVGVPNTGELF
abundance: NA
j_gene: TRBJ2-2
v_gene: TRBV29-1

CDR3aa: ASSYSIGFYEQY
abundance: NA
j_gene: TRBJ2-7
v_gene: TRBV6-5

CDR3aa: ASSLGAYMNTEAF
abundance: NA
j_gene: TRBJ1-1
v_gene: TRBV28

CDR3aa: ASSPERQNTEAF
abundance: NA
j_gene: TRBJ1-1
v_gene: TRBV18

CDR3aa: ASSLFGDFAEQF
abundance: NA
j_gene: TRBJ2-1
v_gene: TRBV28

CDR3aa: ASSPFPQRPRRGEQF
abundance: NA
j_gene: TRBJ2-1
v_gene: TRBV28

CDR3aa: ASDAGDYGYT
abundance: NA
j_gene: TRBJ1-2
v_gene: TRBV19

CDR3aa: ASSVWATSGNGNEQF
abundance: NA
j_gene: TRBJ2-1
v_gene: TRBV9

CDR3aa: ASSVLGQGGEAF
abundance: NA
j_gene: TRBJ1-1
v_gene: TRBV7-3

CDR3aa: SVVEAGGPYEQY
abundance: NA
j_gene: TRBJ2-7
v_gene: TRBV29-1

CDR3aa: ASSWAADGYT
abundance: NA
j_gene: TRBJ1-2
v_gene: TRBV13

CDR3aa: ASSQDPQGVEGYT
abundance: NA
j_gene: TRBJ1-2
v_gene: TRBV4-2

CDR3aa: ASSFSGFYYGYT
abundance: NA
j_gene: TRBJ1-2
v_gene: TRBV5-6

CDR3aa: SVAGGGAKNIQY
abundance: NA
j_gene: TRBJ2-4
v_gene: TRBV29-1

CDR3aa: AWSPGPAPYEQY
abundance: NA
j_gene: TRBJ2-7
v_gene: TRBV30

CDR3aa: ASSLSNRPYEQY
abundance: NA
j_gene: TRBJ2-7
v_gene: TRBV27

CDR3aa: ASTAGGYEQY
abundance: NA
j_gene: TRBJ2-7
v_gene: TRBV13

CDR3aa: SASRAEAF
abundance: NA
j_gene: TRBJ1-1
v_gene: TRBV20-1

CDR3aa: ASSSPTSGYSYEQY
abundance: NA
j_gene: TRBJ2-7
v_gene: TRBV7-6

CDR3aa: ASSPLETGRPPYGYT
abundance: NA
j_gene: TRBJ1-2
v_gene: TRBV18

CDR3aa: ASSDGGDTQY
abundance: NA
j_gene: TRBJ2-3
v_gene: TRBV10-1

CDR3aa: ATTKGYEQY
abundance: NA
j_gene: NA
v_gene: TRBV27

CDR3aa: ASSLEWRAGANVLT
abundance: NA
j_gene: TRBJ2-6
v_gene: TRBV5-1

CDR3aa: ASSFSRTAPTDTQY
abundance: NA
j_gene: TRBJ2-3
v_gene: TRBV6-6

CDR3aa: ASSLAPGTFMGEQY
abundance: once
j_gene: TRBJ2-7
v_gene: TRBV5-1

CDR3aa: SGPTGGYTGELF
abundance: NA
j_gene: TRBJ2-2
v_gene: TRBV29-1

CDR3aa: ASSQEGLAGFNEQF
abundance: NA
j_gene: TRBJ2-1
v_gene: TRBV4-1

CDR3aa: ASSLGTQYLNQPQH
abundance: NA
j_gene: TRBJ1-5
v_gene: TRBV28

CDR3aa: ATSTGGPASGNTIY
abundance: NA
j_gene: TRBJ1-3
v_gene: TRBV15

CDR3aa: ASSLYHSGIETGELF
abundance: NA
j_gene: TRBJ2-2
v_gene: TRBV7-3

CDR3aa: ASSPGQGDSWEQY
abundance: NA
j_gene: TRBJ2-7
v_gene: TRBV7-7

CDR3aa: ASSQDPWEGPYEQY
abundance: NA
j_gene: NA
v_gene: TRBV4-2

CDR3aa: ASSNRAQKNY
abundance: NA
j_gene: TRBJ2-4
v_gene: TRBV21-1

CDR3aa: ASSQRGRNYEQY
abundance: NA
j_gene: TRBJ2-7
v_gene: TRBV14

CDR3aa: AISESGQDTGELF
abundance: NA
j_gene: TRBJ2-2
v_gene: TRBV10-3

CDR3aa: ASSEASDIRWSYEQY
abundance: NA
j_gene: TRBJ2-7
v_gene: TRBV2

CDR3aa: ASSLAGKRRRQETQY
abundance: NA
j_gene: TRBJ2-5
v_gene: TRBV5-6

CDR3aa: ASTSGRGRPDTQY
abundance: NA
j_gene: TRBJ2-3
v_gene: TRBV2

CDR3aa: ASSQDTVSEAF
abundance: NA
j_gene: TRBJ1-1
v_gene: TRBV11-3

CDR3aa: ASSGTGARTGELF
abundance: NA
j_gene: TRBJ2-2
v_gene: TRBV9

CDR3aa: ASSEVSTDTQY
abundance: once
j_gene: TRBJ2-3
v_gene: TRBV7-2